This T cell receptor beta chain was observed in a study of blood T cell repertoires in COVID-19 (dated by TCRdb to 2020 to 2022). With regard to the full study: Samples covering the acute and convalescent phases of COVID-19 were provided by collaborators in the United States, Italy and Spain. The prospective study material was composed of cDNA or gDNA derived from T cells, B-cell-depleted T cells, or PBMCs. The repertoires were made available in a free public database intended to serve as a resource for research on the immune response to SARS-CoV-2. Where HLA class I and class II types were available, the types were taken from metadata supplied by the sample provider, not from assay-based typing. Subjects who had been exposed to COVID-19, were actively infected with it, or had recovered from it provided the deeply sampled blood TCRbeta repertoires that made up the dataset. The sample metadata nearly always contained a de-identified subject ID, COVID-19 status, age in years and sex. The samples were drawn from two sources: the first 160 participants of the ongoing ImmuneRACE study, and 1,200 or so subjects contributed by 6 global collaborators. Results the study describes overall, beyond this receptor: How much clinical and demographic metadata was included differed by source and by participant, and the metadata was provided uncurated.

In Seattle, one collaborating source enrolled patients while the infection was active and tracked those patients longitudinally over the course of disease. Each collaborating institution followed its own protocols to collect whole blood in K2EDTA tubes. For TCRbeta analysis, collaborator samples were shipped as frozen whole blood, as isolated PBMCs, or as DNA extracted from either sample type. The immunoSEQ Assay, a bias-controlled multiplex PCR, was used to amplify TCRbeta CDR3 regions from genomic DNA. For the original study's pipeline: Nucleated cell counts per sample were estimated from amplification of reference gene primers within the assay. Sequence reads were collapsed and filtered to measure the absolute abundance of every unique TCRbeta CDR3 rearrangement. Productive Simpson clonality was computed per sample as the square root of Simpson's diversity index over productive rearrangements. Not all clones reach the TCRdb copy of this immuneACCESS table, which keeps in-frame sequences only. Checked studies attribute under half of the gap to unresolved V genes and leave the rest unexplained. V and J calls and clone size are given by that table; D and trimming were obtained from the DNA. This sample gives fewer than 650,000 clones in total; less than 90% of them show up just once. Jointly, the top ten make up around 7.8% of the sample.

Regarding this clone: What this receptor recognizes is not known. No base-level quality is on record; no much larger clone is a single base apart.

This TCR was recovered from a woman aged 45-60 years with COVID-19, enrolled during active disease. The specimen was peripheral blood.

The DNA sequence is given as TGTGCCAGCAGCCCGGACTACTCCGGGGAGCTGTTTTTT. Its coded protein is CASSPDYSGELFF. Here the chain combines TRBV4-2 and TRBJ2-2, and TRBD2 may be the D gene, going by 6 matching bases. V is clipped by 4 bases and J by 6 bases, and the sequence between their germline boundaries is 9 bases long. Reading from cysteine to phenylalanine, the CDR3 counts 13 amino acids. The entry retains the CDR3 DNA only, 39 bases that are in frame from base 1. From a lookup of the germline V gene, CDR1 and CDR2 are LGHNA and YNFKEQ.